This is a list of T cell receptor beta chains from one sample in a study of blood T cell repertoires in COVID-19. TCRdb's table, derived via immunoSEQ multiplex PCR, lists solely in-frame clones and lacks some. This sample has 95,000 to 150,000 clones, with over 55% found just once. Sequenced material: peripheral blood. The receptors here all came from an older woman with acute or convalescent COVID-19. CDR3s include the opening cysteine and the closing phenylalanine or tryptophan. A D gene is named only where the DNA matches it firmly. Some rows have no size entry. The others give once, few or many, or a class for an expanded clone.

v_call: TRBV29-1
clone_size: .
d_call: TRBD2
j_call: TRBJ2-3
cdr3_aa: CSVSNLAGGTDTQYF
cdr3_nt: TGCAGCGTTTCTAACTTAGCGGGGGGCACAGATACGCAGTATTTT

v_call: TRBV28
clone_size: many
d_call: .
j_call: TRBJ1-6
cdr3_aa: CATISGGISSPLHF
cdr3_nt: TGTGCCACCATTTCAGGAGGGATAAGCTCACCCCTCCACTTT

v_call: TRBV20-1
clone_size: .
d_call: .
j_call: TRBJ1-2
cdr3_aa: CSASGDTNYGYTF
cdr3_nt: TGCAGTGCTAGTGGGGACACGAACTATGGCTACACCTTC

v_call: TRBV7-6
clone_size: .
d_call: TRBD2
j_call: TRBJ2-2
cdr3_aa: CASSLRGGTGELFF
cdr3_nt: TGTGCCAGCAGCCTACGGGGGGGCACCGGGGAGCTGTTTTTT

v_call: TRBV5-1
clone_size: .
d_call: .
j_call: TRBJ2-3
cdr3_aa: CASSLMRLAGSTDTQYF
cdr3_nt: TGCGCCAGCAGCTTGATGCGTCTGGCGGGGAGCACAGATACGCAGTATTTT

v_call: TRBV6-2/TRBV6-3
clone_size: .
d_call: TRBD1
j_call: TRBJ1-6
cdr3_aa: CASSDRTGNSGSPLHF
cdr3_nt: TGTGCCAGCAGCGACAGGACAGGGAATAGTGGTTCACCCCTCCACTTT

v_call: TRBV6-6
clone_size: .
d_call: .
j_call: TRBJ1-5
cdr3_aa: CASGYDGGNQPQHF
cdr3_nt: TGTGCCAGCGGTTACGACGGGGGCAATCAGCCCCAGCATTTT

v_call: TRBV5-4
clone_size: .
d_call: .
j_call: TRBJ1-2
cdr3_aa: CASSLENTYGYTF
cdr3_nt: TGTGCCAGCAGCTTGGAGAACACCTATGGCTACACCTTC

v_call: TRBV27
clone_size: .
d_call: .
j_call: TRBJ2-3
cdr3_aa: CASTKRASTDTQYF
cdr3_nt: TGTGCCAGCACAAAGCGGGCTAGCACAGATACGCAGTATTTT

v_call: TRBV6-6
clone_size: .
d_call: TRBD1
j_call: TRBJ1-1
cdr3_aa: CASSNRGQGGTEAFF
cdr3_nt: TGTGCCAGCAGTAACCGGGGACAGGGGGGCACTGAAGCTTTCTTT

v_call: TRBV19
clone_size: .
d_call: TRBD1
j_call: TRBJ2-2
cdr3_aa: CASSMKDRGNTGELFF
cdr3_nt: TGTGCCAGTAGTATGAAGGACAGGGGCAACACCGGGGAGCTGTTTTTT

v_call: TRBV25-1
clone_size: .
d_call: .
j_call: TRBJ1-1
cdr3_aa: CASSVNSWWTEAFF
cdr3_nt: TGTGCCAGCAGTGTAAACAGTTGGTGGACTGAAGCTTTCTTT

v_call: TRBV7-2
clone_size: .
d_call: .
j_call: TRBJ2-1
cdr3_aa: CASSLELRGYNEQFF
cdr3_nt: TGTGCCAGCAGCTTAGAACTCCGCGGGTACAATGAGCAGTTCTTC

v_call: TRBV9
clone_size: .
d_call: TRBD2
j_call: TRBJ2-7
cdr3_aa: CASSPRTSGGYEQYF
cdr3_nt: TGTGCCAGCAGCCCTCGGACTAGCGGGGGGTACGAGCAGTACTTC

v_call: TRBV12-5
clone_size: .
d_call: .
j_call: TRBJ1-1
cdr3_aa: CASGLDRVSRNTEAFF
cdr3_nt: TGTGCTAGTGGTTTGGACAGGGTGAGTAGGAACACTGAAGCTTTCTTT

v_call: TRBV12-3/TRBV12-4
clone_size: .
d_call: .
j_call: TRBJ1-2
cdr3_aa: CASSLGQAGYTF
cdr3_nt: TGTGCCAGCAGTTTAGGTCAGGCTGGCTACACCTTC

v_call: TRBV2
clone_size: .
d_call: TRBD1
j_call: TRBJ2-4
cdr3_aa: CASSESSGTGAKNIQYF
cdr3_nt: TGTGCCAGCAGTGAAAGCTCCGGGACAGGGGCCAAAAACATTCAGTACTTC

v_call: TRBV6-2/TRBV6-3
clone_size: few
d_call: TRBD2
j_call: TRBJ2-5
cdr3_aa: CASSYGLAEQETQYF
cdr3_nt: TGTGCCAGCAGTTACGGACTAGCGGAGCAAGAGACCCAGTACTTC

v_call: TRBV5-5
clone_size: once
d_call: .
j_call: TRBJ2-7
cdr3_aa: CASSLVHRAYEQYF
cdr3_nt: TGTGCCAGCAGCTTGGTGCACAGGGCCTACGAGCAGTACTTC

v_call: TRBV7-6
clone_size: .
d_call: .
j_call: TRBJ2-2
cdr3_aa: CASSLGQNTGELFF
cdr3_nt: TGTGCCAGCAGCTTAGGTCAGAACACCGGGGAGCTGTTTTTT

v_call: TRBV12-3/TRBV12-4
clone_size: .
d_call: TRBD1
j_call: TRBJ1-2
cdr3_aa: CASSNQGVGGYTF
cdr3_nt: TGTGCCAGCAGTAACCAGGGGGTAGGTGGCTACACCTTC

v_call: TRBV5-5
clone_size: few
d_call: TRBD2
j_call: TRBJ2-2
cdr3_aa: CASSRSSGLAGGAGELFF
cdr3_nt: TGTGCCAGCAGCCGCAGCTCCGGACTAGCGGGAGGGGCCGGGGAGCTGTTTTTT

v_call: TRBV9
clone_size: .
d_call: TRBD2
j_call: TRBJ2-1
cdr3_aa: CASSVATSGGSNEQFF
cdr3_nt: TGTGCCAGCAGCGTAGCTACCTCGGGAGGGAGCAATGAGCAGTTCTTC

v_call: TRBV9
clone_size: .
d_call: .
j_call: TRBJ1-6
cdr3_aa: CASSVGDPWSPLHF
cdr3_nt: TGTGCCAGCAGCGTAGGAGATCCGTGGTCACCCCTCCACTTT

v_call: TRBV20-1
clone_size: .
d_call: TRBD1
j_call: TRBJ1-4
cdr3_aa: CSASLRDRATTNEKLFF
cdr3_nt: TGCAGTGCGAGTCTCCGGGACAGGGCCACAACTAATGAAAAACTGTTTTTT

v_call: TRBV25-1
clone_size: many
d_call: .
j_call: TRBJ2-2
cdr3_aa: CASSESAGELFF
cdr3_nt: TGTGCCAGCAGTGAATCCGCCGGGGAGCTGTTTTTT

v_call: TRBV18
clone_size: .
d_call: .
j_call: TRBJ2-3
cdr3_aa: CASAGSNTQYF
cdr3_nt: TGTGCCAGCGCGGGGTCAAATACGCAGTATTTT

v_call: TRBV3-1/TRBV3-2
clone_size: .
d_call: TRBD2
j_call: TRBJ2-5
cdr3_aa: CASSQDGLAGGLKTQYF
cdr3_nt: TGTGCCAGCAGCCAAGATGGACTAGCGGGGGGGCTGAAGACCCAGTACTTC

v_call: TRBV5-6
clone_size: .
d_call: .
j_call: TRBJ1-1
cdr3_aa: CASSRVFQGNTEAFF
cdr3_nt: TGTGCCAGCAGCCGGGTTTTTCAGGGGAACACTGAAGCTTTCTTT

v_call: TRBV7-8
clone_size: .
d_call: .
j_call: TRBJ1-5
cdr3_aa: CASSPLGARNQPQHF
cdr3_nt: TGTGCCAGCAGCCCTTTGGGGGCGCGCAATCAGCCCCAGCATTTT

v_call: TRBV19
clone_size: .
d_call: .
j_call: TRBJ1-1
cdr3_aa: CASSWATEAFF
cdr3_nt: TGTGCCAGTAGCTGGGCCACTGAAGCTTTCTTT

v_call: TRBV7-2
clone_size: .
d_call: .
j_call: TRBJ2-5
cdr3_aa: CASSPSGRQETQYF
cdr3_nt: TGTGCCAGCAGCCCCAGCGGGCGCCAAGAGACCCAGTACTTC

v_call: TRBV11-2
clone_size: .
d_call: .
j_call: TRBJ2-5
cdr3_aa: CASSWRAVGETQYF
cdr3_nt: TGTGCCAGCAGCTGGCGGGCCGTTGGCGAGACCCAGTACTTC

v_call: TRBV19
clone_size: many
d_call: TRBD1
j_call: TRBJ1-6
cdr3_aa: CASGSGTGGSPLHF
cdr3_nt: TGTGCCAGCGGATCCGGGACAGGGGGTTCACCCCTCCACTTT

v_call: TRBV12-5
clone_size: .
d_call: .
j_call: TRBJ1-1
cdr3_aa: CASGLVHAGDTEAFF
cdr3_nt: TGTGCTAGTGGTTTGGTACATGCAGGGGACACTGAAGCTTTCTTT

v_call: TRBV7-2
clone_size: .
d_call: TRBD2
j_call: TRBJ2-7
cdr3_aa: CASSLVSSGAGQYF
cdr3_nt: TGTGCCAGCAGCCTAGTCTCTAGCGGGGCTGGGCAGTACTTC

v_call: TRBV28
clone_size: .
d_call: .
j_call: TRBJ2-1
cdr3_aa: CASSSSEGLGHEQFF
cdr3_nt: TGTGCCAGCAGCTCCAGTGAGGGCCTAGGGCATGAGCAGTTCTTC

v_call: TRBV9
clone_size: .
d_call: TRBD1
j_call: TRBJ2-2
cdr3_aa: CASSAWTGGPGELFF
cdr3_nt: TGTGCCAGCAGCGCATGGACAGGGGGTCCCGGGGAGCTGTTTTTT

v_call: TRBV6-5
clone_size: .
d_call: .
j_call: TRBJ1-1
cdr3_aa: CASLSPQGLAFF
cdr3_nt: TGTGCCAGCTTAAGTCCGCAGGGGCTGGCTTTCTTT

v_call: TRBV6-5
clone_size: .
d_call: TRBD1
j_call: TRBJ1-1
cdr3_aa: CASSKDRAGEAFF
cdr3_nt: TGTGCCAGCAGCAAGGACAGGGCTGGTGAAGCTTTCTTT

v_call: TRBV19
clone_size: few
d_call: .
j_call: TRBJ1-4
cdr3_aa: CASSVLGRTNEKLFF
cdr3_nt: TGTGCCAGTAGTGTCCTGGGGAGAACTAATGAAAAACTGTTTTTT

v_call: TRBV19
clone_size: few
d_call: TRBD1
j_call: TRBJ1-5
cdr3_aa: CASSGTGGNQPQHF
cdr3_nt: TGTGCCAGTAGCGGGACAGGAGGCAATCAGCCCCAGCATTTT

v_call: TRBV28
clone_size: .
d_call: .
j_call: TRBJ2-3
cdr3_aa: CASSSVADTQYF
cdr3_nt: TGTGCCAGCAGTTCAGTCGCAGATACGCAGTATTTT

v_call: TRBV9
clone_size: few
d_call: .
j_call: TRBJ2-1
cdr3_aa: CASSPRQEGSAPYNEQFF
cdr3_nt: TGTGCCAGCAGCCCTCGGCAAGAAGGGAGCGCTCCCTACAATGAGCAGTTCTTC

v_call: TRBV6-5
clone_size: .
d_call: .
j_call: TRBJ1-5
cdr3_aa: CASSYSQGRQPQHF
cdr3_nt: TGTGCCAGCAGTTACTCGCAGGGCAGACAGCCCCAGCATTTT

v_call: TRBV19
clone_size: .
d_call: TRBD1
j_call: TRBJ2-2
cdr3_aa: CASSMTGGTGELFF
cdr3_nt: TGTGCCAGTAGCATGACAGGGGGCACCGGGGAGCTGTTTTTT

v_call: TRBV3-1/TRBV3-2
clone_size: .
d_call: .
j_call: TRBJ2-7
cdr3_aa: CASSLKYEQYF
cdr3_nt: TGTGCCAGCAGCCTAAAATACGAGCAGTACTTC

v_call: TRBV6-2/TRBV6-3
clone_size: .
d_call: TRBD2
j_call: TRBJ2-3
cdr3_aa: CASSYEFGGGAGADTQYF
cdr3_nt: TGTGCCAGCAGTTACGAATTTGGCGGGGGGGCCGGGGCGGATACGCAGTATTTT